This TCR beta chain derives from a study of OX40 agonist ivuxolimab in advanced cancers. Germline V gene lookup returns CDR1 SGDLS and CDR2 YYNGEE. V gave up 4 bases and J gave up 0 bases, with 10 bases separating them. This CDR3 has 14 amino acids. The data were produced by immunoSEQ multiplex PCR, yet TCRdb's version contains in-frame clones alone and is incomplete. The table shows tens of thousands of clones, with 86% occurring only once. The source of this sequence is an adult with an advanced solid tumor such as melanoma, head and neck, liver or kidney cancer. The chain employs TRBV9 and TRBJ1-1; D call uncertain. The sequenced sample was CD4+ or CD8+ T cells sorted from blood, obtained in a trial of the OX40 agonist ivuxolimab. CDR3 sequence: CASSPTGLNTEAFF. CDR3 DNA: TGTGCCAGCAGCCCGACCGGGTTGAACACTGAAGCTTTCTTT.